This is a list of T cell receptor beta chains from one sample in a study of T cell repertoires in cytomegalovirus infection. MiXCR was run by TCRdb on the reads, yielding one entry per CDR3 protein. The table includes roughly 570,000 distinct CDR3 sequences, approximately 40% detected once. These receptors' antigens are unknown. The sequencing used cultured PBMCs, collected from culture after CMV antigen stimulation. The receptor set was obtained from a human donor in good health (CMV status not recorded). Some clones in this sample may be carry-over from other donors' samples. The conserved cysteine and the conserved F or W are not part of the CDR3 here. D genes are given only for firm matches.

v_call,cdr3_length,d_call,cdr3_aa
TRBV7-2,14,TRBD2,ASSLGLAGSYNEQF
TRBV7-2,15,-,ASSLDVGRKAYNEQF
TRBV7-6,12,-,ASSPTVNTGELF
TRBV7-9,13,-,ASSFLSFMNTEAF
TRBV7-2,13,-,ASLPLQRGETEAF
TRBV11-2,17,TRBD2,ASSLNIVSSGRKHNEQF
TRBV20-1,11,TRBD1,SAPGQGREKLF
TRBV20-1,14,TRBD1,SAREFTGGRRDTQY
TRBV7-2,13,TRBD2,ASSLNPGGTYEQY
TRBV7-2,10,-,ASRGRGEKLF
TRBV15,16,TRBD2,ATSRDDGGGARQETQY
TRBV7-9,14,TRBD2,ASSLRKRGGNNEQF
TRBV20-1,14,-,SASPPTGPLYNEQF
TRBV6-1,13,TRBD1,ASSRTGSINQPQH
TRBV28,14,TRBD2,ASSPALAGPPLGQY
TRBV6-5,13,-,ASSLGLSSYNEQF
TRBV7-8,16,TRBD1,ASSLAPGTVPTTYEQY
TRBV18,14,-,ASSHLSGAIQNIQY
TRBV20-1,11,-,SASRVGTREQY
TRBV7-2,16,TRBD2,ASSFLVTSGTNTGELF
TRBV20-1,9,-,SAIDSGEQY
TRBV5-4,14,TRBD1,ASSLGGTGYTGELF
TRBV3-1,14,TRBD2,ASTAPGTSGRAGQF
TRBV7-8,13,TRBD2,ASSLSTSGRSEQY
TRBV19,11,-,ASSIARAHEQF
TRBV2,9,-,ASSEVETQY
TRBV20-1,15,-,SARYGRGGYSYNEQF
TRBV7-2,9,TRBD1,ASSDPGQGD
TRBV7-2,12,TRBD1,ASSSQGLYTEAF
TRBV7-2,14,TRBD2,ASSHPTSGGEETQY
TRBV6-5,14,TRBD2,ASSYLTSGRPGELF
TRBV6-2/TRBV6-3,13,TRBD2,ASSPAGAGYNEQF
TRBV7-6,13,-,ASSLDHSLGYEQY
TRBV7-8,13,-,ASSLVRETDNEQF
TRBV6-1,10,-,ASSEVLSEQY
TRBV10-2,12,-,ASSEWGEGTEAF
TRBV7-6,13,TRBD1,ASSSRTGIYNEQF
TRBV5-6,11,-,ASSFVGVVEQF
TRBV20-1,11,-,SAQRGAGEKLF
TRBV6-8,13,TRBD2,ASRAGLAGYNEQF
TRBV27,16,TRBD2,ASSSMTSGRYLTTEQF
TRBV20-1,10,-,SARDQGETQY
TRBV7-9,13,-,ASSFGSLAKNIQY
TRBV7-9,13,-,ASSLGFSRYNEQF
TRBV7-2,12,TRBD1,ASSLVGQGYEQY
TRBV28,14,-,ASSWTPGLSYYEQY
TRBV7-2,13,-,ASSWNPVGGNTIY